The clone carrying this T cell receptor (beta chain) has only a few counts. As yet, its antigen is unknown. The trim removed 3 bases at V and 5 bases at J, leaving 3 bases unmatched. The V gene's germline CDR1 is SGDLS and CDR2 YYNGEE. This CDR3 region has 14 residues. The CDR3 regions of TCR beta were amplified from RNA transcripts. HTBI primers were employed in a first-round RT-PCR of the TCR CDR3. MiXCR was run by TCRdb on the multiplex PCR reads, yielding one entry per CDR3 protein. The sample includes about 290,000 distinct CDR3 sequences, about a sixth of them seen just once. These data are taken from a study of T cells in Graves' hyperthyroidism and ophthalmopathy. Across the whole study: Blood was drawn when the patient was first diagnosed and still untreated.

Overall study findings and caveats: Most clonotypes expanded in the thyroid (above 0.001) were also present in blood.

J is TRBJ2-3 and V is TRBV9; 10 positions agree with TRBD2. The receptor's source is a woman aged 55-70 years with Graves' ophthalmopathy. The sample was blood. CDR3 residues: CASSGSSGRDTQYF. CDR3 sequence (DNA): TGTGCCAGCAGCGGCTCTAGCGGGAGAGATACGCAGTATTTT.